Below, 30 T cell receptor beta chains from the same sample are listed, as sequenced in a study of blood T cell repertoires in COVID-19. Data came from immunoSEQ multiplex PCR; TCRdb stores just in-frame clones and leaves some out. The sample has 40,000 to 55,000 clones; roughly 84% are singletons. Input material: peripheral blood. Receptor source: a man in his fifties or sixties with active COVID-19.

This chain uses TRBV5-1 with TRBJ2-2; weak D call: TRBD2 (6 bases). Trimming stripped 1 base from V and 6 bases from J, with 10 bases between. The CDR3 loop spans 14 amino acids. Looked up from germline, CDR1 is SGHRS and CDR2 is YFSETQ. Written as DNA, the CDR3 is TGCGCCAGCAGCTTGTTGGGAGGAGCCGGGGAGCTGTTTTTT. Translated: CASSLLGGAGELFF.

The chain employs TRBV6-1 and TRBJ1-4; no clear D gene. The CDR3 runs to 13 residues. Germline V lookup: CDR1 MNHNS, CDR2 SASEGT. The V end lost 1 base, the J end lost 4 bases, and 4 bases lay between the germline ends. CDR3 region: CASSEVINEKLFF. The CDR3 region has the DNA TGTGCCAGCAGTGAAGTCATTAATGAAAAACTGTTTTTT.

V is TRBV18 and J is TRBJ1-4; D perhaps matches TRBD1 (5 bases). Trimming stripped 6 bases from V and 2 bases from J, with 7 bases between. The CDR3 is 13 amino acids. The germline CDR1 and CDR2 sequences are KGHSH and LQKENI. CDR3: CASSTDTNEKLFF. The CDR3 nucleotides read TGTGCCAGCTCGACAGATACTAATGAAAAACTGTTTTTT. Full variable domain (outside the CDR3, taken from reference TRBV18 and TRBJ1-4): NAGVMQNPRHLVRRRGQEARLRCSPMKGHSHVYWYRQLPEEGLKFMVYLQKENIIDESGMPKERFSAEFPKEGPSILRIQQVVRGDSAAYFCASSTDTNEKLFFGSGTQLSVL.

The chain combines TRBV19 with TRBJ1-4, with D possibly being TRBD1 (5 bases). The CDR3 covers 13 residues. Germline V gene data show CDR1 as LNHDA and CDR2 as SQIVND (reference sequence). V lost 5 bases, J lost 6 bases, and 10 bases lay in between. CDR3 amino acids: CASSPWTYEKLFF. The CDR3, as DNA: TGTGCCAGTAGTCCCTGGACATATGAAAAACTGTTTTTT.

The chain employs TRBV25-1 and TRBJ1-4; D is undetermined. Trimming left V 2 bases short and J 8 bases short, with 15 bases between. This CDR3 has 15 amino acids. Germline V gene data show CDR1 as MGHDK and CDR2 as SYGVNS. CDR3 loop: CASSEQRGFEEKLFF. CDR3 nucleotide sequence: TGTGCCAGCAGTGAACAGCGAGGGTTTGAAGAAAAACTGTTTTTT.

The rearrangement uses TRBV29-1 and TRBJ1-2, with 7 bases aligning to TRBD1. After removal of 5 bases from V and 2 bases from J, the junction contained 5 bases not matched to a gene. Germline assignment: CDR1 SQVTM and CDR2 ANQGSEA. There are 13 residues in the CDR3. The CDR3 is CSVTTGENYGYTF. The CDR3 nucleotides are TGCAGCGTTACAACAGGGGAAAACTATGGCTACACCTTC.

This clone appeared once. Other DNA sequences in this sample translate to the same CDR3. The gene calls are TRBV3-1 (or the pseudogene TRBV3-2) and TRBJ2-3; 7 nucleotides match TRBD2. CDR3 length: 15 residues. CDR1 is LGHDT and CDR2 is YNNKEL in the germline V gene (reference sequence). The V and J ends lost 1 base and 1 base, in that order; junction bases with no gene match: 2. CDR3 coding DNA: TGTGCCAGCAGCCAAGGGGACTACCGCACAGATACGCAGTATTTT. Encoded protein: CASSQGDYRTDTQYF.

In DNA form, the CDR3 reads TGTGCACACCACGAATCCTACGAGCAGTACTTC. Residues: CAHHESYEQYF. V and J are TRBV7-8 and TRBJ2-7; D gene uncertain. This CDR3 has 11 amino acids. CDR1 and CDR2 from the germline V gene are SGHVS and FQNEAQ.

This chain links TRBV7-9 with TRBJ2-7; perhaps TRBD2 as D (6 bases). This CDR3 spans 19 amino acids. The germline V and J ends were trimmed by 4 bases and 1 base, with 26 bases remaining between them. The germline V gene encodes CDR1 SEHNR and CDR2 FQNEAQ (reference sequence). The CDR3 reads CASSSARDLTRGGSYEQYF. The CDR3, as DNA: TGTGCCAGCAGCTCCGCCCGGGACTTAACACGAGGAGGGTCCTACGAGCAGTACTTC.

The V call is TRBV7-2, the J call TRBJ2-7; 9 bases map to TRBD2. Germline lookup yields CDR1 SGHTA and CDR2 FQGNSA. The V gene end was trimmed by 0 bases and the J gene end by 7 bases; junction bases not matched to a gene: 13. This CDR3 has 17 amino acids. The CDR3 sequence is CASSLASFAGGPFEQYF. CDR3 DNA: TGTGCCAGCAGCTTAGCAAGTTTCGCGGGAGGGCCGTTTGAGCAGTACTTC.

The CDR3 coding sequence is TGTGCCAGCAGTTACAGGGGATACACTGAAGCTTTCTTT. It yields the protein CASSYRGYTEAFF. The rearrangement links TRBV6-5 to TRBJ1-1; D may be TRBD1 (5 bases). Germline V gene sequence: CDR1 MNHEY, CDR2 SVGAGI. V lost 2 bases to trimming and J lost 3 bases, with 7 bases between them. The CDR3 length is 13 residues.

The chain employs TRBV5-6 and TRBJ1-6; TRBD1 matches at 9 bases. CDR1 SGHDT and CDR2 YYEEEE come from the germline V gene. The V gene end was trimmed by 5 bases and the J gene end by 7 bases; junction bases not matched to a gene: 4. The CDR3 runs 14 residues. The DNA for the CDR3 is TGTGCCAGCAGGGGGACAGGGAAAAATTCACCCCTCCACTTT. Residues: CASRGTGKNSPLHF.

The chain is built from TRBV19 and TRBJ1-3; D not certain. In germline, CDR1 is LNHDA, CDR2 SQIVND (reference sequence). The CDR3 spans 14 residues. The V end was cut by 7 bases, the J end by 4 bases, with 14 bases between. DNA of the CDR3: TGTGCCAGTAACCCCACAGTTGTGGGAAACACCATATATTTT. It yields the protein CASNPTVVGNTIYF.

The rearrangement uses TRBV6-2 or TRBV6-3 and TRBJ2-7, with no clear D. Germline V gene data show CDR1 as MNHEY and CDR2 as SVGEGT. The CDR3 totals 14 residues. V dropped 4 bases and J dropped 1 base, with 11 bases sitting between them. DNA of the CDR3: TGTGCCAGCAGTTCCCGTACCAGATCCTACGAGCAGTACTTC. Protein product: CASSSRTRSYEQYF.

The chain links TRBV5-1 to TRBJ1-6, with D perhaps matching TRBD1 (5 bases). Germline V gives CDR1 SGHRS, CDR2 YFSETQ. The CDR3 length is 14 residues. Trimming shortened V by 1 base and J by 8 bases, and 10 bases separated the two germline ends. CDR3 region: CASSLQGEDSPLHF. In DNA form, the CDR3 reads TGCGCCAGCAGCTTGCAAGGGGAAGATTCACCCCTCCACTTT.

CDR3 in DNA: TGTGCCAGCAGATTCCGGGACAGGGGCAGCTCCTATAATTCACCCCTCCACTTT. Translated: CASRFRDRGSSYNSPLHF. The chain has TRBV5-4 and TRBJ1-6, with 10 nucleotides matching TRBD1. The CDR3 is 18 amino acids. CDR1 SGHNT and CDR2 YYREEE come from the germline V gene (reference sequence). Trimming removed 5 bases from V and 0 bases from J; junction bases left unmatched: 8.

The rearrangement uses TRBV6-5 and TRBJ2-2; 7 bases match TRBD1. The CDR3 sequence is 12 residues long. V lost 5 bases to trimming and J lost 8 bases; unmatched junction nucleotides: 2. Germline V CDR1 and CDR2: MNHEY, SVGAGI. The CDR3 region is CASSNRGGELFF. The DNA of the CDR3 is TGTGCCAGCAGTAACAGGGGAGGGGAGCTGTTTTTT.

The chain has TRBV6-5 and TRBJ2-7, with no clear D. CDR1 MNHEY and CDR2 SVGAGI come from the germline V gene. The CDR3 contains 15 residues. Between the trimmed V and J ends, which lost 4 bases and 0 bases, there was a span of 13 bases. CDR3: CASSSQTSSSYEQYF. In DNA form, the CDR3 reads TGTGCCAGCAGTTCGCAGACTTCTTCCTCCTACGAGCAGTACTTC.

This chain connects TRBV9 to TRBJ1-1; TRBD1 is a possible D gene (6 bases). V was shortened by 2 bases and J by 1 base, with 15 bases between the two germline ends. CDR1 is SGDLS, CDR2 YYNGEE, per germline. The CDR3 totals 16 residues. The CDR3 DNA reads as TGTGCCAGCAGCGTGGGGGCGGGGGGACAGAACACTGAAGCTTTCTTT. Residues: CASSVGAGGQNTEAFF.

The chain links TRBV12-5 to TRBJ1-1, with a weak D call TRBD1 (5 bases). From germline, CDR1 is LGHNT and CDR2 FRNRAP. CDR3 length equals 14 residues. The V gene lost 9 bases and the J gene lost 1 base, with 15 bases spanning the gap. The CDR3 reads CASESRARNTEAFF. CDR3 DNA: TGTGCTAGCGAGAGCAGGGCTCGGAACACTGAAGCTTTCTTT.

This chain connects TRBV6-4 to TRBJ2-2, with 8 bases that match TRBD2. Germline-derived CDR1 and CDR2 are MRHNA and SNTAGT. Germline trimming cut 6 bases from V and 4 bases from J; bases unmatched to any gene: 7. The CDR3 is 15 residues long. The CDR3 loop is CASRPGGPFTGELFF. The CDR3, as DNA: TGTGCCAGCAGGCCGGGGGGGCCCTTCACCGGGGAGCTGTTTTTT.

This clone has more than one count but fewer than ten. The chain uses TRBV3-1 (or the pseudogene TRBV3-2) and TRBJ2-3; D is unclear. Germline V gives CDR1 LGHDT, CDR2 YNNKEL (reference sequence). With 5 bases removed from V and 6 bases from J, the gap between germline ends came to 9 bases. CDR3 size: 12 residues. CDR3 region: CASSEAHDTQYF. CDR3 DNA sequence: TGTGCCAGCAGCGAGGCCCATGATACGCAGTATTTT.

This chain connects TRBV7-2 to TRBJ1-2; 9 bases line up with TRBD1. Trimming removed 4 bases from V and 8 bases from J; junction bases left unmatched: 5. This CDR3 has 13 residues. Per germline, CDR1 SGHTA and CDR2 FQGNSA. The CDR3 sequence: CASSWDRVGGYTF. The CDR3 DNA reads as TGTGCCAGCAGCTGGGACAGGGTTGGGGGCTACACCTTC.

The CDR3 loop reads CASSTGRYSNQPQHF. CDR3 sequence (DNA): TGTGCCAGCAGTACAGGCCGCTATAGCAATCAGCCCCAGCATTTT. The chain has TRBV5-8 and TRBJ1-5, with TRBD1 as a possible D gene (5 bases). The CDR3 covers 15 residues. In germline, CDR1 is SGHTS, CDR2 YDEGEE. The V end was cut by 5 bases, the J end by 0 bases, with 12 bases between.

This clone has only one observation. The rearrangement joins TRBV10-3 to TRBJ2-2; 8 bases map to TRBD1. This CDR3 is 15 amino acids long. Trimming cost V 7 bases and J 2 bases; bases outside gene matches: 6. Germline CDR1 reads ENHRY; CDR2 reads SYGVKD. Here the CDR3 DNA reads TGTGCCATCACCCCGGGACAGGCCAACACCGGGGAGCTGTTTTTT. Translating gives CAITPGQANTGELFF.

V is TRBV4-1 and J is TRBJ2-6; a weak D match, TRBD1 (6 bases). The V gene lost 4 bases and the J gene lost 0 bases, with 16 bases spanning the gap. From germline, CDR1 is MGHRA and CDR2 YSYEKL. This CDR3 spans 18 amino acids. The CDR3 reads CASSPFEQGDSGANVLTF. In DNA, the CDR3 is TGCGCCAGCAGCCCATTCGAACAGGGAGACTCTGGGGCCAACGTCCTGACTTTC.

The chain has TRBV6-6 and TRBJ1-2; tentative D call: TRBD1 (5 bases). V was pared by 11 bases and J by 5 bases, with 15 bases between. The germline V gene has CDR1 MNHNY and CDR2 SVGAGI (reference sequence). CDR3 length equals 12 residues. The CDR3 DNA reads TGTGCCGTTAGGGGTCTAGGATATGGCTACACCTTC. Protein product: CAVRGLGYGYTF.

In DNA form, the CDR3 reads TGCGCCAGCAGCATAGGAGTCGGGGATAAACTGTTTTTT. Translating gives CASSIGVGDKLFF. The V call is TRBV5-1, the J call TRBJ1-4; D gene ambiguous. Germline assignment: CDR1 SGHRS and CDR2 YFSETQ. The ends were cut back, 4 bases at V and 11 bases at J, with 15 bases in the middle. The CDR3 length is 13 residues.

The table lists this clone with a count of one. The chain couples TRBV6-1 to TRBJ2-3; no clear D gene. The CDR3 is 16 amino acids. V lost 1 base to trimming and J lost 2 bases, with 13 bases between them. Looked up from germline, CDR1 is MNHNS and CDR2 is SASEGT. The CDR3 region is CASSEGPSFLTDTQYF. DNA of the CDR3: TGTGCCAGCAGTGAAGGCCCCAGTTTCCTCACAGATACGCAGTATTTT.

V is TRBV6-5 and J is TRBJ2-2; D is perhaps TRBD2 (6 bases). Germline-derived CDR1 and CDR2 are MNHEY and SVGAGI. The CDR3 is made up of 13 amino acids. Trimming left V 4 bases short and J 3 bases short, with 6 bases between. In nucleotides, the CDR3 is TGTGCCAGCAGTTGGGGGGACACCGGGGAGCTGTTTTTT. It encodes CASSWGDTGELFF.